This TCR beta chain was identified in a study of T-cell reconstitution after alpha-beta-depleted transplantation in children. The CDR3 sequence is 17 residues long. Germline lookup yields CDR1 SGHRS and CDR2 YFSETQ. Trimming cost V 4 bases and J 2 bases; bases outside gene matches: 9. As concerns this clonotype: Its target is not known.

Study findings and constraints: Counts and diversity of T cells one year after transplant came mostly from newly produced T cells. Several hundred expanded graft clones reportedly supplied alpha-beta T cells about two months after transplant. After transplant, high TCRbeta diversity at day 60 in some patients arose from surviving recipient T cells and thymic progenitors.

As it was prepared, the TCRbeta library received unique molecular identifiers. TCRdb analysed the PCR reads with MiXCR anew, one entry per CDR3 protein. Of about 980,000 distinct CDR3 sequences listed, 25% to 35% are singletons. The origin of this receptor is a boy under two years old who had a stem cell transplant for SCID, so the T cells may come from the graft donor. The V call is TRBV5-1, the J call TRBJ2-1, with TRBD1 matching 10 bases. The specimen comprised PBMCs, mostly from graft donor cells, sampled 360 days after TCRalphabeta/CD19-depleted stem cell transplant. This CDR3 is CASSKRAGTGAYNEQFF. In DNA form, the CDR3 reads TGCGCCAGCAGCAAGCGCGCCGGGACAGGGGCCTACAATGAGCAGTTCTTC.